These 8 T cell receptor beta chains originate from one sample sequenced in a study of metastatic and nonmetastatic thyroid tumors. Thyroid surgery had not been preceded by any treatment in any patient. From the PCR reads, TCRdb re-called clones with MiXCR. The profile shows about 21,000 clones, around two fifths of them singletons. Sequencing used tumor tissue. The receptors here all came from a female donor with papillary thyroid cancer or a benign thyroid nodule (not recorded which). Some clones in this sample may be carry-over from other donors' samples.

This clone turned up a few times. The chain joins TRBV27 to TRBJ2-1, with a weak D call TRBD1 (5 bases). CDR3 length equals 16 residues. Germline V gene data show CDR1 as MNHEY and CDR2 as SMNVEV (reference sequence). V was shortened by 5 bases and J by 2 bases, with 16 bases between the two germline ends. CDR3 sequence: CASSPKWGPAYNEQFF. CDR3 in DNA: TGTGCCAGCAGTCCCAAATGGGGCCCGGCCTACAATGAGCAGTTCTTC.

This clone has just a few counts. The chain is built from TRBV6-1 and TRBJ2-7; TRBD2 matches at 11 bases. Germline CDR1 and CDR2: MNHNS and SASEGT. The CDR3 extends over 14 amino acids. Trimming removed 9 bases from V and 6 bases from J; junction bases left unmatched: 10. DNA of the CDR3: TGTGCCAGTTCCCCACTAGCGGGAGTTGGCGAGCAGTACTTC. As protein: CASSPLAGVGEQYF.

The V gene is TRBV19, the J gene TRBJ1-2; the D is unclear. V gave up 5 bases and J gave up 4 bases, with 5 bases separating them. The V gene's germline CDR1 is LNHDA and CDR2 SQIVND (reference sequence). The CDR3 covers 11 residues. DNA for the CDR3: TGTGCCAGTAGTTTGGGCTATGGCTACACCTTC. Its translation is CASSLGYGYTF. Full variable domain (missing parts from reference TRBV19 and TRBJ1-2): DGGITQSPKYLFRKEGQNVTLSCEQNLNHDAMYWYRQDPGQGLRLIYYSQIVNDFQKGDIAEGYSVSREKKESFPLTVTSAQKNPTAFYLCASSLGYGYTFGSGTRLTVV.

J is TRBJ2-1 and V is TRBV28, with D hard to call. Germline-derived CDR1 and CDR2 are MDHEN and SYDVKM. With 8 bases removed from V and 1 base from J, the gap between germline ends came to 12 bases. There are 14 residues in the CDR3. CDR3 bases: TGTGCCAGCCTATCCCAAATTTCCTACAATGAGCAGTTCTTC. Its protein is CASLSQISYNEQFF.

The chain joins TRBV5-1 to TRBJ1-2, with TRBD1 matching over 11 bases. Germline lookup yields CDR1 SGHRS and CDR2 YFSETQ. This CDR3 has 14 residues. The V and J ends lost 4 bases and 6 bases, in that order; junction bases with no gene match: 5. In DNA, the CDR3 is TGCGCCAGCAGCGGACAGGGGGCGGCAGATGGCTACACCTTC. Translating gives CASSGQGAADGYTF.

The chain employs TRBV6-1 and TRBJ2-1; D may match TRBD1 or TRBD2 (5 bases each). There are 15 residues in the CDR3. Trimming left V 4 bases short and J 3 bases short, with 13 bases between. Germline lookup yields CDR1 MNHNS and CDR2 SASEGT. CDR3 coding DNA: TGTGCCAGCAGTGCCCGGGACGTCGGCTACAATGAGCAGTTCTTC. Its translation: CASSARDVGYNEQFF.

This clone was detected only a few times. CDR3 in DNA: TGTGCCAGCAGTGGGGACGCCCTGGGTCAGCCCCAGCATTTT. Translating it yields CASSGDALGQPQHF. The chain has TRBV2 and TRBJ1-5, with D possibly TRBD1 on 5 matching bases. This CDR3 has 14 residues. The V end was cut by 4 bases, the J end by 6 bases, with 13 bases between. Germline V CDR1 and CDR2: SNHLY, FYNNEI. Full variable domain (remainder filled in from reference TRBV2 and TRBJ1-5): EPEVTQTPSHQVTQMGQEVILRCVPISNHLYFYWYRQILGQKVEFLVSFYNNEISEKSEIFDDQFSVERPDGSNFTLKIRSTKLEDSAMYFCASSGDALGQPQHFGDGTRLSIL.

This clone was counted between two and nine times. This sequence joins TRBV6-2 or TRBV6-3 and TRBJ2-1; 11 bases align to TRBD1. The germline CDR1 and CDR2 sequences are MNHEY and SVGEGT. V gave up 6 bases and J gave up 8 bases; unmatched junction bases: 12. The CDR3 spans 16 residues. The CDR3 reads CASSPQAGQGADEQFF. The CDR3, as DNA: TGTGCCAGCAGCCCCCAGGCCGGACAGGGGGCAGATGAGCAGTTCTTC.